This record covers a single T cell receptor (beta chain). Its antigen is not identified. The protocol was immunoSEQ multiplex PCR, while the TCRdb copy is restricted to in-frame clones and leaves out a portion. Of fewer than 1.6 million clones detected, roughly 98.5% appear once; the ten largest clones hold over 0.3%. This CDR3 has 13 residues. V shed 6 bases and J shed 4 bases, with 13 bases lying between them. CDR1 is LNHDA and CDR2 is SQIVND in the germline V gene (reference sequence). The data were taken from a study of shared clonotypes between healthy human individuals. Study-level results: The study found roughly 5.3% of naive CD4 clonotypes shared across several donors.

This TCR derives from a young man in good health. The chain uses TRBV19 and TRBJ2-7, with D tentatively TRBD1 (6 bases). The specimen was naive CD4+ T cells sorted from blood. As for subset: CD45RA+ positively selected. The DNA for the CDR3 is TGTGCCAGTAGGGCGGTAGGGGGATACGAGCAGTACTTC. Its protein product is CASRAVGGYEQYF.